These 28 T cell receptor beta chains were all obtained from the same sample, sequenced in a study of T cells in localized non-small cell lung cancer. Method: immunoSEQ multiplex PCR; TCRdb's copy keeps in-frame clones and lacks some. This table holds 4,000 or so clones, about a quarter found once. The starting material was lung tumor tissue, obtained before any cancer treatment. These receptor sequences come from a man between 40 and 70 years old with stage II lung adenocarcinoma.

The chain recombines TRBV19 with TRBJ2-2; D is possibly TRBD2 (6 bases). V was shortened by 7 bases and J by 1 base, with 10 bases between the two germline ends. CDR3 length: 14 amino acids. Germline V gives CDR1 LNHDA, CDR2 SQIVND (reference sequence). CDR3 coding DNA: TGTGCCAGTACCTCGGGGGTGAACACCGGGGAGCTGTTTTTT. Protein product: CASTSGVNTGELFF.

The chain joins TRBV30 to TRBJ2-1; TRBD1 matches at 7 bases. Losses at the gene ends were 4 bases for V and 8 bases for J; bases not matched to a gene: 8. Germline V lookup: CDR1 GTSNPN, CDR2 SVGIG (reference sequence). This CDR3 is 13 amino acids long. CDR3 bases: TGTGCCTGGAAAACAGGGGAGATCGATGAGCAGTTCTTC. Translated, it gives CAWKTGEIDEQFF.

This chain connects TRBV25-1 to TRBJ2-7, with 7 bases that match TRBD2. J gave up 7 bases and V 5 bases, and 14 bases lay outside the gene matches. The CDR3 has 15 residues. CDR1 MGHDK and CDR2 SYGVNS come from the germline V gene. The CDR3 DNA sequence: TGTGCCAGCAGTCCATGGAGCGGGACCCAGGAAGAGCAGTACTTC. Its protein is CASSPWSGTQEEQYF.

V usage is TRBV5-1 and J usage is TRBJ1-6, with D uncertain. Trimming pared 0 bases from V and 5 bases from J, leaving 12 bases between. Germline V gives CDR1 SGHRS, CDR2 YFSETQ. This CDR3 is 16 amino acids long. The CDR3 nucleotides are TGCGCCAGCAGCTTGGAGGCGGTTCGAGATAATTCACCCCTCCACTTT. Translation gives CASSLEAVRDNSPLHF.

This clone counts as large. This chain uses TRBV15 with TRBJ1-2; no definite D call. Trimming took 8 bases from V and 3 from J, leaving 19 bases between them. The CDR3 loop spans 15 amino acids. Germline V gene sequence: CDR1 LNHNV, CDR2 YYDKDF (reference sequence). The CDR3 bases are TGTGCCACCCGGGAAGTCCCGGAGAGGGACTATGGCTACACCTTC. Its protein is CATREVPERDYGYTF.

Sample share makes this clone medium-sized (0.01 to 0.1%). Written as DNA, the CDR3 is TGTGCCAGCAGCTCTGGACTAGCGGGTAGGGAGACCCAGTACTTC. It specifies CASSSGLAGRETQYF. The V gene is TRBV11-3, the J gene TRBJ2-5; 11 nucleotides agree with TRBD2. Per germline, CDR1 SGHNT and CDR2 YENEEA. The CDR3 has 15 residues. V was clipped by 4 bases and J by 5 bases; unmatched bases: 6. Full variable domain (rest looked up from reference TRBV11-3 and TRBJ2-5): EAGVVQSPRYKIIEKKQPVAFWCNPISGHNTLYWYLQNLGQGPELLIRYENEEAVDDSQLPKDRFSAERLKGVDSTLKIQPAELGDSAVYLCASSSGLAGRETQYFGPGTRLLVL.

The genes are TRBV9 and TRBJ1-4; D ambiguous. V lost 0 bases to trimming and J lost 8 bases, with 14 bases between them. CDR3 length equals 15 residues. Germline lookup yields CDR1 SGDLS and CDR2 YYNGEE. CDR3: CASSVEFSGGEKLFF. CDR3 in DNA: TGTGCCAGCAGCGTAGAATTCAGTGGAGGAGAAAAACTGTTTTTT.

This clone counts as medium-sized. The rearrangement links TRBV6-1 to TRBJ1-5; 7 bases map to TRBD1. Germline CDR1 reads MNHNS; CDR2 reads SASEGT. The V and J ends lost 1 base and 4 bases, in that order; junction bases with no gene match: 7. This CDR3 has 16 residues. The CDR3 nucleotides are TGTGCCAGCAGTGAAGACCCAAACAGGGGTAATCAGCCCCAGCATTTT. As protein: CASSEDPNRGNQPQHF.

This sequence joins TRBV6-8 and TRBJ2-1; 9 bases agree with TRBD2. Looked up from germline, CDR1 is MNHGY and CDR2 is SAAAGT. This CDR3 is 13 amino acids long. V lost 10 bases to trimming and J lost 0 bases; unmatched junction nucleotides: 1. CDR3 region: CAIAGASYNEQFF. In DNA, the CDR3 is TGTGCCATAGCGGGGGCCTCCTACAATGAGCAGTTCTTC.

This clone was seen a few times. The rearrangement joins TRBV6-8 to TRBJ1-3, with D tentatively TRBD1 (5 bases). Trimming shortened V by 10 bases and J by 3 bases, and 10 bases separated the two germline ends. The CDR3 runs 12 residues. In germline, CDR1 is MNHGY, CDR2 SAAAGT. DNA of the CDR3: TGTGCCATCGGTAGGGGTGGAAACACCATATATTTT. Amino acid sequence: CAIGRGGNTIYF.

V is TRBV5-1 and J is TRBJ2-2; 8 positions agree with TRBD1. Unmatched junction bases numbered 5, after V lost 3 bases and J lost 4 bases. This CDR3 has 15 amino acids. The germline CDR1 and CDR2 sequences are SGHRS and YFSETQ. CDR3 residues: CASSSTGGGTGELFF. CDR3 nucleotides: TGCGCCAGCAGCTCTACAGGGGGAGGCACCGGGGAGCTGTTTTTT.

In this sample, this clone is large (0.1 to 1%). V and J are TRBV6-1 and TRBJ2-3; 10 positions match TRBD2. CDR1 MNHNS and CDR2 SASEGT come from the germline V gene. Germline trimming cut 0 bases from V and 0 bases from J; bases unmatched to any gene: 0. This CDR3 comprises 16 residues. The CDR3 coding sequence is TGTGCCAGCAGTGAAGCTAGCGGGGGGAGCACAGATACGCAGTATTTT. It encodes CASSEASGGSTDTQYF.

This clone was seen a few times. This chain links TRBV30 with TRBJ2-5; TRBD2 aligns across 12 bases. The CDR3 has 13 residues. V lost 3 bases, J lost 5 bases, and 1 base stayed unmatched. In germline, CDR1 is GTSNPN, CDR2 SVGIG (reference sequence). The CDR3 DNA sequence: TGTGCCTGGAGCGGACTAGCGGGGGAGACCCAGTACTTC. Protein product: CAWSGLAGETQYF.

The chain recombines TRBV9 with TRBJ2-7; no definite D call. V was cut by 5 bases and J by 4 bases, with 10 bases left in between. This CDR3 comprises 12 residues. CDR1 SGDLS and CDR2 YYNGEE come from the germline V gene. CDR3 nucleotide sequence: TGTGCCAGCAGTGATCCCCTTTACGAGCAGTACTTC. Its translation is CASSDPLYEQYF.

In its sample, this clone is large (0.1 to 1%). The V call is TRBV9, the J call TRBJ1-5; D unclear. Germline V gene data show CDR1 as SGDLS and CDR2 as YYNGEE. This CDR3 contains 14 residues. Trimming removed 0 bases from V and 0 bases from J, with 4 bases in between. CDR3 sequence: CASSVGPSNQPQHF. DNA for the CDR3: TGTGCCAGCAGCGTAGGGCCTAGCAATCAGCCCCAGCATTTT.

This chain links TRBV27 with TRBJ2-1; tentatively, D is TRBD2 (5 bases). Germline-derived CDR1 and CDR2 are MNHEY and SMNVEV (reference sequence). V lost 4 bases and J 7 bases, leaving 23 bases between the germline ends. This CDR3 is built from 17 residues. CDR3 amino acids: CASSYSSGLRSGNEQFF. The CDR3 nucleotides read TGTGCCAGCAGTTACTCCTCTGGGCTACGTTCGGGGAATGAGCAGTTCTTC.

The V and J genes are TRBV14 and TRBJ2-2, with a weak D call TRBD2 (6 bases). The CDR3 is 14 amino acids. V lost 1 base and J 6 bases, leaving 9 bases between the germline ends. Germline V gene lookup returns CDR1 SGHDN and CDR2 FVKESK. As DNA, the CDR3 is TGTGCCAGCAGCCAAGCTACGGGGGCCGGGGAGCTGTTTTTT. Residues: CASSQATGAGELFF. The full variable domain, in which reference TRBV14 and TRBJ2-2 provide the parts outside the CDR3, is EAGVTQFPSHSVIEKGQTVTLRCDPISGHDNLYWYRRVMGKEIKFLLHFVKESKQDESGMPNNRFLAERTGGTYSTLKVQPAELEDSGVYFCASSQATGAGELFFGEGSRLTVL.

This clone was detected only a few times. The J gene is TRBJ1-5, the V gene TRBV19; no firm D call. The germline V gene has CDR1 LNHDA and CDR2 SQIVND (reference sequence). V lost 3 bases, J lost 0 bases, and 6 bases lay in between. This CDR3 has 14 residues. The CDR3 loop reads CASSIPYSNQPQHF. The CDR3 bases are TGTGCCAGTAGTATTCCCTATAGCAATCAGCCCCAGCATTTT.

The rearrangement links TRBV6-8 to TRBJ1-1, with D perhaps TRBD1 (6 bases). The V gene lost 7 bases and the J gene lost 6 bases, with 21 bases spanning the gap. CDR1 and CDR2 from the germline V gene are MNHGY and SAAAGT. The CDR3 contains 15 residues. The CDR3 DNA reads TGTGCCAGCACCTTGGAGTTAGGGGGGAGGTCTGAAGCTTTCTTT. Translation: CASTLELGGRSEAFF.

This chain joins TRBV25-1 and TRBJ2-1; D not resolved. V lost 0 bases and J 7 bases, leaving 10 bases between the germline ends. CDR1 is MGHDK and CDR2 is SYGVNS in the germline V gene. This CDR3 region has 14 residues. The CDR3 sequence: CASSEYQGRNEQFF. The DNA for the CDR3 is TGTGCCAGCAGTGAATATCAAGGCAGAAATGAGCAGTTCTTC.

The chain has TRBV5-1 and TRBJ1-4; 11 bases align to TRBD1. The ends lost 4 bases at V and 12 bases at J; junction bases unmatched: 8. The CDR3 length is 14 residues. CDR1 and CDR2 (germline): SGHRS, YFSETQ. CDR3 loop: CASSPGQGAFELFF. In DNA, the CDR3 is TGCGCCAGCAGCCCAGGACAGGGGGCATTCGAACTGTTTTTT.

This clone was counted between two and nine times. CDR3 amino acids: CASSYAGRNYGYTF. The CDR3 coding sequence is TGTGCCAGCAGTTACGCAGGGCGTAACTATGGCTACACCTTC. The chain recombines TRBV6-4 with TRBJ1-2, with D perhaps matching TRBD1 (5 bases). The CDR3 extends over 14 amino acids. Between the trimmed V and J ends, which lost 5 bases and 1 base, there was a span of 11 bases. CDR1 and CDR2 from the germline V gene are MRHNA and SNTAGT.

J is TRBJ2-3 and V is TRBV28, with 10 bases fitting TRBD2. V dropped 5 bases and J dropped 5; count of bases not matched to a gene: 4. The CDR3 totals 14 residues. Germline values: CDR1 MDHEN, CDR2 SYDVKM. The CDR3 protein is CASSPGLALDTQYF. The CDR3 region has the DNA TGTGCCAGCAGTCCGGGACTAGCGTTAGATACGCAGTATTTT.

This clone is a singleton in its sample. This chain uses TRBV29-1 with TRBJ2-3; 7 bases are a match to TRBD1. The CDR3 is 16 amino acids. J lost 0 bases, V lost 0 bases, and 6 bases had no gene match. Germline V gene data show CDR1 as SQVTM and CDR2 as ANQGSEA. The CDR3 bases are TGCAGCGTTGAAGATGGGGGACAGCATAGCACAGATACGCAGTATTTT. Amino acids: CSVEDGGQHSTDTQYF.

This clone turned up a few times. DNA of the CDR3: TGCGCCAGCAGTGGGGGGGGTGAGCAGTTCTTC. It codes for CASSGGGEQFF. The chain has TRBV10-1 and TRBJ2-1; 7 positions match TRBD2. V shed 4 bases, J shed 9 bases, and the junction held 0 bases outside the gene matches. The length of the CDR3 is 11 residues. Germline-derived CDR1 and CDR2 are WNHNN and SYGVQD (reference sequence).

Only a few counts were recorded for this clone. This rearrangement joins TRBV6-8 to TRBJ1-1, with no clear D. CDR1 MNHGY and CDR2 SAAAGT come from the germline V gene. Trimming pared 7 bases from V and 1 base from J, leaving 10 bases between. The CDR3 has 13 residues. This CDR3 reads CASTQRGNTEAFF. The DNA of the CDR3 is TGTGCCAGCACCCAGAGAGGGAACACTGAAGCTTTCTTT.

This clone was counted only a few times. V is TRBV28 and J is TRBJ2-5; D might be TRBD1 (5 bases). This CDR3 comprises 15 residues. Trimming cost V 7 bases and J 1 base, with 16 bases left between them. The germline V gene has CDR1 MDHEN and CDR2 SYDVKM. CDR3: CASNFMQQGQETQYF. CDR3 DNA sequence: TGTGCCAGCAACTTTATGCAGCAGGGCCAAGAGACCCAGTACTTC.

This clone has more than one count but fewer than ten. In DNA, the CDR3 is TGTGCCAGCAGCCCGATGGCCGTCAACAATGAGCAGTTCTTC. Translated: CASSPMAVNNEQFF. V is TRBV28 and J is TRBJ2-1; D is undetermined. CDR1 and CDR2 (germline): MDHEN, SYDVKM. The CDR3 loop spans 14 amino acids. Trimming pared 6 bases from V and 5 bases from J, leaving 14 bases between.